This T cell receptor beta chain was found in a study of identical twins. This clonotype was seen many times. Trimming at V came to 5 bases and at J to 8 bases, leaving 7 bases not matched to a gene. This CDR3 contains 14 residues. Germline V lookup: CDR1 SEHNR, CDR2 FQNEAQ (reference sequence). MiXCR, run by TCRdb on the 5' RACE reads, gives a single entry per CDR3 protein. This table has approximately 890,000 distinct CDR3 sequences, 10% to 15% appearing once. This sample was also put to use in a study of yellow fever vaccine responses in identical twins.

Sequencing was done on a sample of PBMCs. The chain is built from TRBV7-9 and TRBJ2-1; 9 nucleotides align to TRBD1. The clonotype was recovered from a woman aged 18-35 years in good health. CDR3 sequence reads: CASSAAGQGYEQFF. As DNA, the CDR3 is TGTGCCAGCAGCGCCGCGGGACAGGGATATGAGCAGTTCTTC.